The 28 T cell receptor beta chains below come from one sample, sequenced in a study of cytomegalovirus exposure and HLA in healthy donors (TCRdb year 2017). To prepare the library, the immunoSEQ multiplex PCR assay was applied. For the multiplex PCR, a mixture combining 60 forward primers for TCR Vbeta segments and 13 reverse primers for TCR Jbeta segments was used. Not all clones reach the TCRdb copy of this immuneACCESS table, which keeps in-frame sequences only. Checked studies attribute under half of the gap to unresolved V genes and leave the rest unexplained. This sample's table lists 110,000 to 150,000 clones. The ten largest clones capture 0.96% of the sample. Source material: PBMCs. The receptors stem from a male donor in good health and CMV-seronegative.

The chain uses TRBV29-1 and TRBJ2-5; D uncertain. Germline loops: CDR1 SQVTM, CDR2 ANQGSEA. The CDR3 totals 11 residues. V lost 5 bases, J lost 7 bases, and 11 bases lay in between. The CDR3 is CSVPDPGTQYF. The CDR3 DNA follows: TGCAGCGTTCCAGACCCGGGGACCCAGTACTTC. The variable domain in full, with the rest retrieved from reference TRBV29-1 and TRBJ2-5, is SAVISQKPSRDICQRGTSLTIQCQVDSQVTMMFWYRQQPGQSLTLIATANQGSEATYESGFVIDKFPISRPNLTFSTLTVSNMSPEDSSIYLCSVPDPGTQYFGPGTRLLVL.

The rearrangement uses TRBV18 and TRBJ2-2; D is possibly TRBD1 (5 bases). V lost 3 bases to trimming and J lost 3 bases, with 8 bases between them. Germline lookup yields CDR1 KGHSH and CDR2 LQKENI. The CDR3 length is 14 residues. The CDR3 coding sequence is TGTGCCAGCTCACCCCTCAGGGACACCGGGGAGCTGTTTTTT. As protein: CASSPLRDTGELFF. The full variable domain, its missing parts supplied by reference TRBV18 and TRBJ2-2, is NAGVMQNPRHLVRRRGQEARLRCSPMKGHSHVYWYRQLPEEGLKFMVYLQKENIIDESGMPKERFSAEFPKEGPSILRIQQVVRGDSAAYFCASSPLRDTGELFFGEGSRLTVL.

DNA for the CDR3: TGTGCCAGCAGTTGGGACAGGGAGGTCGGAGCTTTCTTT. It is translated as CASSWDREVGAFF. J is TRBJ1-1 and V is TRBV5-6, with 9 bases matching TRBD1. Germline CDR1 is SGHDT and CDR2 is YYEEEE. Losses at the gene ends were 5 bases for V and 10 bases for J; bases not matched to a gene: 9. The CDR3 consists of 13 residues.

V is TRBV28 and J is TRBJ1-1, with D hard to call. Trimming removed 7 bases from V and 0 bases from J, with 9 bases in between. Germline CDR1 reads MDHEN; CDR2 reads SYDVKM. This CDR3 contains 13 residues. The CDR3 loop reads CASIPGLNTEAFF. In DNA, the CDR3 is TGTGCCAGCATCCCCGGGTTGAACACTGAAGCTTTCTTT.

CDR3 region: CASSPIRDSYNTEAFF. CDR3 DNA: TGTGCCAGCAGCCCCATCAGGGACAGCTATAACACTGAAGCTTTCTTT. The chain carries TRBV5-6 and TRBJ1-1; TRBD1 aligns across 7 bases. Germline V gene lookup returns CDR1 SGHDT and CDR2 YYEEEE. Unmatched junction bases numbered 11, after V lost 4 bases and J lost 2 bases. CDR3 length: 16 amino acids.

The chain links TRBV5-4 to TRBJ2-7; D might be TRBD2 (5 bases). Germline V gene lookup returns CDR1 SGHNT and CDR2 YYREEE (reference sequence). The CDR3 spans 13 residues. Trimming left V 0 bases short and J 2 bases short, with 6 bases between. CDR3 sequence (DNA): TGTGCCAGCAGCTTGGAGCGGACCTACGAGCAGTACTTC. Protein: CASSLERTYEQYF.

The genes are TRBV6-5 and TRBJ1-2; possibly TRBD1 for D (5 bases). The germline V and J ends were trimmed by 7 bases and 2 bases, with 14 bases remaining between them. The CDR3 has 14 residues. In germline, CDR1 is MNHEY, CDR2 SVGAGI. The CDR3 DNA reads TGTGCCAGCATGCCGGTGGGGCGGAACTATGGCTACACCTTC. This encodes CASMPVGRNYGYTF.

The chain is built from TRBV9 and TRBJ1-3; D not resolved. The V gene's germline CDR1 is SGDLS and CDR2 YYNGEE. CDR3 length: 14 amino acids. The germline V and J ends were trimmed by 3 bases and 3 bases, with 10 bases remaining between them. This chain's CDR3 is CASSGGGYGNTIYF. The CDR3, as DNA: TGTGCCAGCAGCGGTGGAGGATATGGAAACACCATATATTTT.

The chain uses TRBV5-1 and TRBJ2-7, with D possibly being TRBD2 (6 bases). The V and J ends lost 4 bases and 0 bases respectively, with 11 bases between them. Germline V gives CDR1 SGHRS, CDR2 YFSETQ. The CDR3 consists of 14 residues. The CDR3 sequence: CASSHGSPSYEQYF. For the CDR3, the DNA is TGCGCCAGCAGCCACGGGAGCCCCTCCTACGAGCAGTACTTC.

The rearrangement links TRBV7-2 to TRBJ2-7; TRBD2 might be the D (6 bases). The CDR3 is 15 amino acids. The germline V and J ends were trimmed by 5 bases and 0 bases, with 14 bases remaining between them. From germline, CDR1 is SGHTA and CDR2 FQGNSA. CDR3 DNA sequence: TGTGCCAGCAGCCCCGGGGCGGGGAGCTCCTACGAGCAGTACTTC. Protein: CASSPGAGSSYEQYF.

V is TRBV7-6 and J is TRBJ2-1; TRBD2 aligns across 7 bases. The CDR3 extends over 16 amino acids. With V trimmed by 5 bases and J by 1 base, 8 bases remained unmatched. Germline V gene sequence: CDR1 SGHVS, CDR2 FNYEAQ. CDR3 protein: CASSTPSGSSYNEQFF. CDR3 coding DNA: TGTGCCAGCAGCACTCCTAGCGGTAGTTCCTACAATGAGCAGTTCTTC.

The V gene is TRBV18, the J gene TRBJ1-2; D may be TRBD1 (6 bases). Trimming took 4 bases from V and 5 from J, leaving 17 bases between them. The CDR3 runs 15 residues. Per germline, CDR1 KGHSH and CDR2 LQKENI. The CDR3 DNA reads TGTGCCAGCTCACTGGGCCGGGACACCTCTTATGGCTACACCTTC. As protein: CASSLGRDTSYGYTF. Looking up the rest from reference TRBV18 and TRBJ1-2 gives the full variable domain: NAGVMQNPRHLVRRRGQEARLRCSPMKGHSHVYWYRQLPEEGLKFMVYLQKENIIDESGMPKERFSAEFPKEGPSILRIQQVVRGDSAAYFCASSLGRDTSYGYTFGSGTRLTVV.

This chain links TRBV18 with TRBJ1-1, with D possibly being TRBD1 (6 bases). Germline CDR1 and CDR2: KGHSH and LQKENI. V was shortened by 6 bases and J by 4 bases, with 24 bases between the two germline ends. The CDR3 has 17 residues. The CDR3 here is CASSPGGASTAGTEAFF. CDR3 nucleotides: TGTGCCAGCTCCCCGGGGGGGGCCTCCACGGCGGGCACTGAAGCTTTCTTT.

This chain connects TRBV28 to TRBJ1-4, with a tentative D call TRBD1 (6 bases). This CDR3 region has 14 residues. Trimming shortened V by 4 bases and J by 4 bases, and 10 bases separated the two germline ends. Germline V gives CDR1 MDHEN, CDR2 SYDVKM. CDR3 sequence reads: CASSYRAFNEKLFF. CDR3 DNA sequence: TGTGCCAGCAGTTACAGGGCGTTTAATGAAAAACTGTTTTTT.

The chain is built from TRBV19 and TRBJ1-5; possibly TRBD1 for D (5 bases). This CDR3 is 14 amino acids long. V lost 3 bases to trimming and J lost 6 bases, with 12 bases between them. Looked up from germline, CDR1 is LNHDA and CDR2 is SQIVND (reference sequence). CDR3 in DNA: TGTGCCAGTAGTATTTGGGGGGTCAGTCAGCCCCAGCATTTT. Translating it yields CASSIWGVSQPQHF.

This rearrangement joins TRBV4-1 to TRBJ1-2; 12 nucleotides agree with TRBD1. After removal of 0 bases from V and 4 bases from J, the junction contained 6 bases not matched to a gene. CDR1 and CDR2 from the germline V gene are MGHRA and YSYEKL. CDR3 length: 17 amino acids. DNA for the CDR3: TGCGCCAGCAGCCAAGAGGGACAGGGGGCAAGAAGCTATGGCTACACCTTC. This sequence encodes CASSQEGQGARSYGYTF.

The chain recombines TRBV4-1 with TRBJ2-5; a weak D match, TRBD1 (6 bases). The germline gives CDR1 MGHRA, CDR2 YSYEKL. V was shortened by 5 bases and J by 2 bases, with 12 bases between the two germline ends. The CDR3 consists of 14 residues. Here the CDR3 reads CASSLGGSQETQYF. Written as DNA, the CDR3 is TGCGCCAGCAGCTTAGGGGGATCTCAAGAGACCCAGTACTTC.

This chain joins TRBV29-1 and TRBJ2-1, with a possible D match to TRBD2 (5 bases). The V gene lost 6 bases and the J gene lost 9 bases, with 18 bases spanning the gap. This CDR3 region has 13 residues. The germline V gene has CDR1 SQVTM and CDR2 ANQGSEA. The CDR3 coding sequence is TGCAGCGTCGTTGCCACCCTAGCAGCTGAGCAGTTCTTC. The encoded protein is CSVVATLAAEQFF.

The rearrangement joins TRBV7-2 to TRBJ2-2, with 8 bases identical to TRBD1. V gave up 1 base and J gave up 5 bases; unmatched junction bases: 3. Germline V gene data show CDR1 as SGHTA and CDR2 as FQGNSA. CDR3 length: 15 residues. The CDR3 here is CASSLVTGGTGELFF. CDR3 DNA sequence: TGTGCCAGCAGCTTAGTAACAGGGGGTACCGGGGAGCTGTTTTTT.

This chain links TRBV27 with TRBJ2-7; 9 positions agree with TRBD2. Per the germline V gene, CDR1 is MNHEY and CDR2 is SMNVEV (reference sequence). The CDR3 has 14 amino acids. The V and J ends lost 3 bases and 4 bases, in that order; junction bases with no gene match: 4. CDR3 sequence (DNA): TGTGCCAGCAGTTTTAGCGGGAGTCCGTACGAGCAGTACTTC. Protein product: CASSFSGSPYEQYF.

The CDR3 DNA is TGCGCCAGCAGCTTGTCCTATGAGCAGTTCTTC. Protein product: CASSLSYEQFF. The chain is built from TRBV5-1 and TRBJ2-1, with D uncertain. Trimming shortened V by 1 base and J by 8 bases, and 4 bases separated the two germline ends. Germline V gene data show CDR1 as SGHRS and CDR2 as YFSETQ. There are 11 residues in the CDR3.

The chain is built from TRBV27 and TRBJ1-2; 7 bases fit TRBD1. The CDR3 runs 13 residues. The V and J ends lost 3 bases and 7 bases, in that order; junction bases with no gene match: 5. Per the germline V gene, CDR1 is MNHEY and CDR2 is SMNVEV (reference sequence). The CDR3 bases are TGTGCCAGCAGTTTGAAGGGGGCGGGTGGCTACACCTTC. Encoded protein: CASSLKGAGGYTF.

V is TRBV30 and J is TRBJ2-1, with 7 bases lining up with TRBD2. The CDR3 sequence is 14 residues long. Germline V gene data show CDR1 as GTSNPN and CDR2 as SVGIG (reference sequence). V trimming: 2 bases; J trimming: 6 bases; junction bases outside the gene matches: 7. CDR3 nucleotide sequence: TGTGCCTGGAGTCTTTGGACTAGAGGCAATGAGCAGTTCTTC. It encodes CAWSLWTRGNEQFF.

CDR3 DNA: TGCGCCAGCAGCTTGTTAGGGACAGGGCTGGGCTACACCTTC. Encoded protein: CASSLLGTGLGYTF. J is TRBJ1-2 and V is TRBV5-1; 9 bases match TRBD1. The CDR3 covers 14 residues. Germline-derived CDR1 and CDR2 are SGHRS and YFSETQ. With V trimmed by 1 base and J by 8 bases, 6 bases remained unmatched.

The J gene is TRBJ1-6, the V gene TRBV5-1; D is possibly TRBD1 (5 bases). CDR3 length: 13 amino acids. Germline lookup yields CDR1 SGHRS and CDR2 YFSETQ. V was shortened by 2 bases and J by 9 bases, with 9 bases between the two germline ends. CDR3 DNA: TGCGCCAGCAGCTTCCGGGGGAGTTCACCCCTCCACTTT. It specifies CASSFRGSSPLHF.

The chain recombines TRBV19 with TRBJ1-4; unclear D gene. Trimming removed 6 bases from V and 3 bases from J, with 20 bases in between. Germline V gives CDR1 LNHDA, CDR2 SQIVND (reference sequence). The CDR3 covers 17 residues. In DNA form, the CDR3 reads TGTGCCAGTAGGTCCTCACCTGTCGACACAGCTAATGAAAAACTGTTTTTT. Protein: CASRSSPVDTANEKLFF. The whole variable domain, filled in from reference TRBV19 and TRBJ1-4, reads DGGITQSPKYLFRKEGQNVTLSCEQNLNHDAMYWYRQDPGQGLRLIYYSQIVNDFQKGDIAEGYSVSREKKESFPLTVTSAQKNPTAFYLCASRSSPVDTANEKLFFGSGTQLSVL.

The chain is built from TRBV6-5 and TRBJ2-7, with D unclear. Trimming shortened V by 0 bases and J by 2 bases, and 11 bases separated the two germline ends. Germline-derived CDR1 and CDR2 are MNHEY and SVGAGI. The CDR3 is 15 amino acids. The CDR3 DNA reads TGTGCCAGCAGTTACTCGATGTCTCGGGCCTACGAGCAGTACTTC. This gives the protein CASSYSMSRAYEQYF.

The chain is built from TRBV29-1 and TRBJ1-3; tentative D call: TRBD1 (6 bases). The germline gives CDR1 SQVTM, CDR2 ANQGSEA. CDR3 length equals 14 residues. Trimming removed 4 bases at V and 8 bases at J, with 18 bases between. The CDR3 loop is CSVVWWDIKDTIYF. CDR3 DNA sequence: TGCAGCGTTGTATGGTGGGACATTAAGGACACCATATATTTT.